The clone carrying this T cell receptor beta chain was seen many times. TCR alpha and beta CDR3 regions were amplified from RNA using iRepertoire nested multiplex PCR. TCRdb reprocessed the multiplex PCR reads via MiXCR and lists one record per CDR3 protein. The sample has approximately 120,000 distinct CDR3 sequences, less than 30% seen once. The entry originates in a study of glioma-infiltrating T cells. V was cut by 1 base and J by 2 bases, with 5 bases left in between. This CDR3 spans 13 amino acids. Germline V lookup: CDR1 KGHSH, CDR2 LQKENI. The chain combines TRBV18 with TRBJ2-5; D ambiguous. The clonotype comes from a human donor with low-grade glioma or glioblastoma, undergoing nonglioma brain surgery, or in good health (not recorded which). Sequencing was carried out using glioma tissue, nonneoplastic brain tissue, or PBMCs (not recorded which). The CDR3: CASSPRLQETQYF. Written as DNA, the CDR3 is TGTGCCAGCTCACCACGGCTACAAGAGACCCAGTACTTC.